This T cell receptor (beta chain) was profiled in a study of T cell responses to AZD1222 COVID-19 vaccine. General study results and limits: Vaccine-related CD4 TCRs covered spike, predominating at 160-218 and 743-854. The donors showed a predominance of white British ancestry and of females, with possible underestimation of clonal diversity.

To note about this clone: Its cognate antigen is unknown.

CDR1 is SGHRS, CDR2 YFSETQ, per germline. This CDR3 has 16 residues. Trimming shortened V by 4 bases and J by 5 bases, and 20 bases separated the two germline ends. The repertoire was sequenced with immunoSEQ multiplex PCR; TCRdb's copy has only in-frame clones and lacks some. The sample has around 120,000 clones; about 85% are singletons. Sequences were derived from peripheral blood, sampled on day 0 of AZD1222 vaccination. The origin of this receptor is an adult in good health. The chain links TRBV5-1 to TRBJ2-3; D possibly corresponds to TRBD2 (6 bases). CDR3 protein: CASSPGGTTLRDTQYF. CDR3 in DNA: TGCGCCAGCAGCCCTGGGGGGACGACCCTGAGAGATACGCAGTATTTT.